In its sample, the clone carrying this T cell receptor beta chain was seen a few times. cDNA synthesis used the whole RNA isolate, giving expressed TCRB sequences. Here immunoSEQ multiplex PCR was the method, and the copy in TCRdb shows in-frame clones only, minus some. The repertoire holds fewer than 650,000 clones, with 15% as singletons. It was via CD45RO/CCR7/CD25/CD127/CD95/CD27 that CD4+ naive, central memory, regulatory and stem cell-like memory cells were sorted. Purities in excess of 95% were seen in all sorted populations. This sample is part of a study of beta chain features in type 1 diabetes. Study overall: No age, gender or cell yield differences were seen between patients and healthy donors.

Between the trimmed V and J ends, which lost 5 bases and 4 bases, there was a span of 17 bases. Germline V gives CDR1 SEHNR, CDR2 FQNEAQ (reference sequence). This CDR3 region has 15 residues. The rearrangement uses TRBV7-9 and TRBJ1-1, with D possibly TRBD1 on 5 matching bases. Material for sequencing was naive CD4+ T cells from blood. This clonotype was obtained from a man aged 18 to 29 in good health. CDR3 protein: CASSPSGGVGTEAFF. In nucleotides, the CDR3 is TGTGCCAGCAGCCCCTCCGGGGGGGTAGGCACTGAAGCTTTCTTT.